A selection of T cell receptor beta chains follows, all from one sample in a study of immune evolution from preneoplasia to lung adenocarcinoma. Profiling relied on immunoSEQ multiplex PCR, and the TCRdb table lists in-frame clones only, not all of them. The table shows 20,000 to 25,000 clones, with over 70% occurring only once. Sequencing was done on a sample of FFPE invasive lung adenocarcinoma tissue. The source of these receptors is a person in their 60s with lung adenocarcinoma. Each CDR3 is given with its conserved first and last residue. Fields, in order: V gene, D gene, J gene, clone size, CDR3 DNA, CDR3 protein. A D gene is named only where the DNA matches it firmly. Rows may omit the clone size; those that give it use once, few, many or a size class.

TRBV11-2	-	TRBJ2-3	-	TGTGCCAGCAGAAGGGCCAAGGGGGGTACAGATACGCAGTATTTT	CASRRAKGGTDTQYF
TRBV10-3	-	TRBJ2-1	once	TGTGCCATCAGGTCACAGAACTACAATGAGCAGTTCTTC	CAIRSQNYNEQFF
TRBV4-2	-	TRBJ1-1	-	TGTGCCAGCAGCCAACAACAGGGTGCAGGGCACACTGAAGCTTTCTTT	CASSQQQGAGHTEAFF
TRBV4-3	-	TRBJ1-4	-	TGCGCCAGCAGCCAAGATGGTAGGGGACCTAATGAAAAACTGTTTTTT	CASSQDGRGPNEKLFF
TRBV11-3	-	TRBJ2-1	few	TGTGCCAGCAGCTTGGGGGGCGGGAACTCCTACAATGAGCAGTTCTTC	CASSLGGGNSYNEQFF
TRBV15	TRBD2	TRBJ2-5	-	TGTGCCACCAGCAGTGAGCCTAGCGGGAGGAAAGGAGAGACCCAGTACTTC	CATSSEPSGRKGETQYF
TRBV7-1	-	TRBJ2-7	-	TGTGCCAGCAGCCCCACCGGGGACGAGCAGTACTTC	CASSPTGDEQYF
TRBV4-2	TRBD1	TRBJ1-5	-	TGTGCCAGCAGCCAACCTGACAGGGGGCAAGACCAGCCCCAGCATTTT	CASSQPDRGQDQPQHF
TRBV9	-	TRBJ2-2	-	TGTGCCAGCAGCGTGGGCCGGGTGGCCGGGGAGCTGTTTTTT	CASSVGRVAGELFF
TRBV30	-	TRBJ2-7	-	TGTGCCTGGAGTCCGACACAGGGCCCCTACGAGCAGTACTTC	CAWSPTQGPYEQYF
TRBV6-6	-	TRBJ2-3	-	TGTGCCAGCAGTTACTCGGGAGGCACAGATACGCAGTATTTT	CASSYSGGTDTQYF
TRBV6-5	TRBD2	TRBJ2-7	-	TGTGCCAGCAGTTTCGGGACTAGCGGCTACGAGCAGTACTTC	CASSFGTSGYEQYF
TRBV19	-	TRBJ2-7	-	TGTGCCAGTAGTATAGACGGCAGGGCCTCCTTGGAGCAGTACTTC	CASSIDGRASLEQYF
TRBV9	TRBD1	TRBJ1-2	-	TGTGCCAGCAGCGTAGGACAGGGGATAGGTGGCTACACCTTC	CASSVGQGIGGYTF
TRBV6-5	TRBD1	TRBJ1-4	once	TGTGCCAGCAGTTACTCGGGACAGGGGGGTGAAAAACTGTTTTTT	CASSYSGQGGEKLFF
TRBV28	-	TRBJ2-2	-	TGTGCCAGCAGTTTACTAGCGAGCAACACCGGGGAGCTGTTTTTT	CASSLLASNTGELFF
TRBV15	-	TRBJ2-5	-	TGTGCCACCAGCAAGTATCCACAAGAGACCCAGTACTTC	CATSKYPQETQYF
TRBV18	-	TRBJ2-2	-	TGTGCCAGCTCACCTTATACCGGGGAGCTGTTTTTT	CASSPYTGELFF
TRBV18	-	TRBJ1-2	-	TGTGCCAGCTCACCTTCTGACAGTTATGGCTACACCTTC	CASSPSDSYGYTF
TRBV28	TRBD1	TRBJ1-1	-	TGTGCCAGCAGTTTACTCAGACAGGGAAGTATCGGGAGGACTGAAGCTTTCTTT	CASSLLRQGSIGRTEAFF
TRBV6-5	-	TRBJ2-5	-	TGTGCCAGCAGTTATCGGGTTGGGGGAGAGACCCAGTACTTC	CASSYRVGGETQYF
TRBV2	TRBD1	TRBJ1-5	-	TGTGCCAGCAGTGGCCAGGGGGGGTATCAGCCCCAGCATTTT	CASSGQGGYQPQHF
TRBV5-6	-	TRBJ1-2	-	TGTGCCAGCAGCGACGTTGGACAATACTATGGCTACACCTTC	CASSDVGQYYGYTF
TRBV4-1	-	TRBJ1-2	-	TGCGCCAGCAGCCAAGCCGGGATACTTGGTTACACCTTC	CASSQAGILGYTF
TRBV11-3	-	TRBJ2-7	-	TGTGCCAGCAGCCCCGGGACCCCCCCGATTGAGCAGTACTTC	CASSPGTPPIEQYF
TRBV4-2	TRBD2	TRBJ2-7	-	TGTGCCAGCAGCCAAGGGCCTAGCGGGAGCGCCTACGAGCAGTACTTC	CASSQGPSGSAYEQYF
TRBV7-8	TRBD1	TRBJ1-4	-	TGTGCCAGCAGCGTTCAGACAGGGCGGACCGAAAAACTGTTTTTT	CASSVQTGRTEKLFF
TRBV23-1	TRBD2	TRBJ2-3	-	TGCGCCAGCAGTCAAGGGCTAGCGGGAGGTAAGACAGATACGCAGTATTTT	CASSQGLAGGKTDTQYF
TRBV6-5	TRBD1	TRBJ2-3	-	TGTGCCAGCAGTTACTCGGACAGGGGGCGGGTGCAGTATTTT	CASSYSDRGRVQYF
TRBV20-1	-	TRBJ1-1	once	TGCAGTGCTCAGGGGAACACTGAAGCTTTCTTT	CSAQGNTEAFF
TRBV25-1	-	TRBJ2-5	medium-sized	TGTGCCAGCAGCCCAGGGTTCCAAGAGACCCAGTACTTC	CASSPGFQETQYF
TRBV10-1	-	TRBJ1-2	-	TGCGCCAGCAGTGAACGCCCCGACTATGGCTACACCTTC	CASSERPDYGYTF
TRBV25-1	-	TRBJ2-7	-	TGTGCCAGCAGTGCTGGTACCGAGCAGTACTTC	CASSAGTEQYF
TRBV9	-	TRBJ2-2	-	TGTGCCAGCGGAAAAGGGGGAACCGGGGAGCTGTTTTTT	CASGKGGTGELFF
TRBV7-2	-	TRBJ2-5	-	TGTGTTAGCAGCGCCGGGGCCACCTTACAAGAGACCCAGTACTTC	CVSSAGATLQETQYF
TRBV11-2	TRBD2	TRBJ2-2	-	TGTGCCAGCAGCCCAAATCGCGGGGGAGTTAACACCGGGGAGCTGTTTTTT	CASSPNRGGVNTGELFF
TRBV27	-	TRBJ1-4	few	TGTGCCAGCAGCCGTAAGGGGAATGAAAAACTGTTTTTT	CASSRKGNEKLFF
TRBV6-6	TRBD2	TRBJ2-7	few	TGTGCCAGCAGATTAGCGGGCGCCTACGAGCAGTACTTC	CASRLAGAYEQYF
TRBV19	-	TRBJ1-2	-	TGTGCCAGTAGTATTGGAAGGGGTAACTATGGCTACACCTTC	CASSIGRGNYGYTF
TRBV18	-	TRBJ2-7	-	TGTGCCAGCTCACCATTAGTAGGCCTTACCGCCTACGAGCAGTACTTC	CASSPLVGLTAYEQYF
TRBV5-4	-	TRBJ1-1	-	TGTGCCAGCAGCTTTAATCGCCTAGAAGCTTTCTTT	CASSFNRLEAFF
TRBV19	-	TRBJ2-1	-	TGTGCCAGTAGTCCCGATTTGATTCTGGGTCGGCAGTTCTTC	CASSPDLILGRQFF
TRBV6-4	TRBD1	TRBJ2-1	-	TGTGCCAGCAGTGACACTAGAAGACAGGGGGGGTTCTTC	CASSDTRRQGGFF
TRBV27	TRBD1	TRBJ2-7	few	TGTGCCAGCAGTACACGGACAGGACGCCGTAGCTCCTACGAGCAGTACTTC	CASSTRTGRRSSYEQYF
TRBV14	-	TRBJ2-4	-	TGTGCCAGCAGCCAACGGCATAAAAACATTCAGTACTTC	CASSQRHKNIQYF
TRBV5-4	TRBD2	TRBJ2-7	-	TGTGCCAGCAGCTTGGCCGTAGCGGGAGCGGGAGAGCAGTACTTC	CASSLAVAGAGEQYF
TRBV4-1	-	TRBJ2-7	few	TGCGCCAGCAGCCAAGGGACCACTGCCTACGAGCAGTACTTC	CASSQGTTAYEQYF
TRBV4-1	TRBD2	TRBJ2-1	-	TGCGCCAGCAGCCAAGGACTAGCGGGAGTACACACCTACAATGAGCAGTTCTTC	CASSQGLAGVHTYNEQFF
TRBV5-4	TRBD2	TRBJ2-2	once	TGTGCCAGCAGCACCGGGAGGCGGGAGACGACCGGGGAGCTGTTTTTT	CASSTGRRETTGELFF